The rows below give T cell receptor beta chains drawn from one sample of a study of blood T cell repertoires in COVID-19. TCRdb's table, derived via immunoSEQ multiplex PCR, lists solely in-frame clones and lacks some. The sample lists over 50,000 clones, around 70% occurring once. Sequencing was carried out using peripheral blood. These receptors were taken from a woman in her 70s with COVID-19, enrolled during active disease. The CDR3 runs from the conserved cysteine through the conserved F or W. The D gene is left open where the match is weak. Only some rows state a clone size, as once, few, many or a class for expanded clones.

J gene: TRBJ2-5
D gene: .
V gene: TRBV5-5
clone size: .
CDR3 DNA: TGTGCCAGCAGCTTGACAGACGGAGAGACCCAGTACTTC
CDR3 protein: CASSLTDGETQYF

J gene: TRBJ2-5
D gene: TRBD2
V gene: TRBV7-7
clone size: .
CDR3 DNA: TGTGCTAGCAGCCGAGCGGGATGGGAGACCCAGTACTTC
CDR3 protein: CASSRAGWETQYF

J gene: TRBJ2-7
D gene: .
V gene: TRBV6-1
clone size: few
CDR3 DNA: TGTGCCAGCAGTGAAGGTCAGGATTTCTACGAGCAGTACTTC
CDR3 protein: CASSEGQDFYEQYF

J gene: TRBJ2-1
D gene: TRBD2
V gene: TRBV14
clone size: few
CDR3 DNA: TGTGCCAGCAGCCAAGGGATAGCGGGGGAGTACAATGAGCAGTTCTTC
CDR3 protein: CASSQGIAGEYNEQFF

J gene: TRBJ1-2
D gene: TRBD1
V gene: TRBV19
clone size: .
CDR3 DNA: TGTGCCAGTATCCCCCCGGGACAGGGCAACTATGGCTACACCTTC
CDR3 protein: CASIPPGQGNYGYTF

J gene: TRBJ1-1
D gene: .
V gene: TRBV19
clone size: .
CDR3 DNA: TGTGCCAGTAGTAAGCGGAGATTGGACACTGAAGCTTTCTTT
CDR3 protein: CASSKRRLDTEAFF

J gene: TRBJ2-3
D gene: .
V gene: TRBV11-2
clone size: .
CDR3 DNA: TGTGCCAGCAGCCCATGGAGCGGAAGCACAGATACGCAGTATTTT
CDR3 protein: CASSPWSGSTDTQYF

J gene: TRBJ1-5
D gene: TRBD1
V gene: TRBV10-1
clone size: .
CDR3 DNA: TGCGCCAGCAGTAATGCCACAGGGGGCAATCAGCCCCAGCATTTT
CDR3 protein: CASSNATGGNQPQHF

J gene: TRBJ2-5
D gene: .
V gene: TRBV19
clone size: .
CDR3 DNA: TGTGCCAGTAGTATGGCCCACGAGACCCAGTACTTC
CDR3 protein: CASSMAHETQYF

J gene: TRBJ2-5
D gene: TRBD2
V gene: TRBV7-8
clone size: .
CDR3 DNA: TGTGCCAGCAGCTTAGCGCTAGCGGGAGTGGAGACCCAGTACTTC
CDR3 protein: CASSLALAGVETQYF

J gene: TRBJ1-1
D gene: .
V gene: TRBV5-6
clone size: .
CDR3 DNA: TGTGCCAGCAGCAAGGACAGCTTAATGAACACTGAAGCTTTCTTT
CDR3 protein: CASSKDSLMNTEAFF

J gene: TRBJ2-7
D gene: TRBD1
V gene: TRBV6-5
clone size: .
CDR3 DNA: TGTGCCAGCAGTTACCGGACAGGCGACGAGCAGTACTTC
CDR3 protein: CASSYRTGDEQYF

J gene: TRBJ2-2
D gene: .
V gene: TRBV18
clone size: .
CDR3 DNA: TGTGCCAGCTCACCCCCAGGGAGAGCGGGGAACACCGGGGAGCTGTTTTTT
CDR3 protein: CASSPPGRAGNTGELFF

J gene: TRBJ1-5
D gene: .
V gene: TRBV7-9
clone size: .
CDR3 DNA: TGTGCCAGCAGCAGAAGTGGGGGGTATCAGCCCCAGCATTTT
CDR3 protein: CASSRSGGYQPQHF

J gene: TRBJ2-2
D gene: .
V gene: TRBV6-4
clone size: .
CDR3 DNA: TGTGCCACCCAGGAGGGGGCGAGATACACCGGGGAGCTGTTTTTT
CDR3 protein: CATQEGARYTGELFF

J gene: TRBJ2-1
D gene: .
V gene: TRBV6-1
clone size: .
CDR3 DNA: TGTGCCAGCAGTGACAGGGAGGATCGGGGTGAGCAGTTCTTC
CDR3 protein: CASSDREDRGEQFF

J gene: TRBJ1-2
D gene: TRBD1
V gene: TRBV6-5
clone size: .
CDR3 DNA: TGTGCCAGCAGTTCCTTGACAGGGGTCTTAAACTATGGCTACACCTTC
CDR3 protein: CASSSLTGVLNYGYTF

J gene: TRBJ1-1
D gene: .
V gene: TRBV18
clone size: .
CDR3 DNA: TGTGCCAGCTCAAGACCCGGCGGGGGATTTAGCACTGAAGCTTTCTTT
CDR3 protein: CASSRPGGGFSTEAFF

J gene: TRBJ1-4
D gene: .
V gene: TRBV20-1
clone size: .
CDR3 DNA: TGCAGTGCTAGTCAGTCCCCTACGGGGGAACTGTTTTTT
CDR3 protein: CSASQSPTGELFF

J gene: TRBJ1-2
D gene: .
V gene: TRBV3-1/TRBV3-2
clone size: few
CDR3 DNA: TGTGCCAGCAGCCAGCAACAGGGCTATGGCTACACCTTC
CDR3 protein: CASSQQQGYGYTF

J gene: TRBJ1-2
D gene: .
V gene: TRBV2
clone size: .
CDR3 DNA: TGTGCCAGCAGTGAAGCGACAGCCTATGGCTACACCTTC
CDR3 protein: CASSEATAYGYTF

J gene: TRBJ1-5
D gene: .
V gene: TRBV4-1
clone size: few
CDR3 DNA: TGCGCCAGCAGCCAAGATGGAGTGAGCCAGCCCCAGCATTTT
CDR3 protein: CASSQDGVSQPQHF

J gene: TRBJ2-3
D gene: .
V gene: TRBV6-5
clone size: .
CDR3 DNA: TGTGCCAGCAGTCCCGAGGAGCGAGGAACAGATACGCAGTATTTT
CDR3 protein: CASSPEERGTDTQYF

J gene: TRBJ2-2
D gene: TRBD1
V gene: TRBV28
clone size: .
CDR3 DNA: TGTGCCAGCAGGACCGGTGCGGGACAGGGAATCACCGGGGAGCTGTTTTTT
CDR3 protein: CASRTGAGQGITGELFF

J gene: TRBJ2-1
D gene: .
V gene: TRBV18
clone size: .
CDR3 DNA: TGTGCCAGCTCACCAGGCAGGGACAATGAGCAGTTCTTC
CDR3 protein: CASSPGRDNEQFF

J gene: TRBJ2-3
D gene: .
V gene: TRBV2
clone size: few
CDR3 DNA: TGTGCCAGCAGCGCTCGGCAGGGTACGCAGTATTTT
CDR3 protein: CASSARQGTQYF

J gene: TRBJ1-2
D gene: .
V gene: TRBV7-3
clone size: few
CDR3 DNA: TGTGCCAGCAGCACCCCGGGGGGCCGGGTCGCCTTC
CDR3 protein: CASSTPGGRVAF

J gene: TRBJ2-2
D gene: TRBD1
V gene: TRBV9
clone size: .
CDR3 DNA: TGTGCCAGCAGCCCTACAGGGGGAAACACCGGGGAGCTGTTTTTT
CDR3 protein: CASSPTGGNTGELFF

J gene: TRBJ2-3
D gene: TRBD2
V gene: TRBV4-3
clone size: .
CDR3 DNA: TGCGCCAGCAGCCAAGATTGGGCTAGCGGGAGGCCAGATACGCAGTATTTT
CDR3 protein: CASSQDWASGRPDTQYF

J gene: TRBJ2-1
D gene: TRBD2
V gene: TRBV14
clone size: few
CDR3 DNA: TGTGCCAGCAGCTGGGGGGGTGGGCAGTTCTTC
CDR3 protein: CASSWGGGQFF

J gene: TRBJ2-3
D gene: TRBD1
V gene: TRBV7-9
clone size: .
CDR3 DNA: TGTGCCAGCAGCTTTGGGGCCGGGACAGCGGGCACAGATACGCAGTATTTT
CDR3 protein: CASSFGAGTAGTDTQYF

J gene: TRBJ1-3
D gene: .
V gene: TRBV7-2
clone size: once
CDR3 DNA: TGTGCCAGCAGCTTAATAGAGCTCGCTGGAAACACCATATATTTT
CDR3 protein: CASSLIELAGNTIYF

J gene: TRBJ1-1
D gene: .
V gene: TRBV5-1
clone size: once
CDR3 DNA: TGCGCCAGCAGCTCGACCGGGGCGGGAGGAACTGAAGCTTTCTTT
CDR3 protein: CASSSTGAGGTEAFF

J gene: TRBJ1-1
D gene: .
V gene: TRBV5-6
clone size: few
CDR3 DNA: TGTGCCAGCAGCATCCAAATGAACACTGAAGCTTTCTTT
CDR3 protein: CASSIQMNTEAFF

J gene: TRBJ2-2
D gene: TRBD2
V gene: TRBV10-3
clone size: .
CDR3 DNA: TGTGCCATCAGTGCTAGCGGGGGCGGGGAGCTGTTTTTT
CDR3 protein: CAISASGGGELFF

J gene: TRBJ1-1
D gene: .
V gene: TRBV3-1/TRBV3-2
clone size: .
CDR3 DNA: TGTGCCAGCAGGTCCAACGGTGAAGCTTTCTTT
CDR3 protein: CASRSNGEAFF

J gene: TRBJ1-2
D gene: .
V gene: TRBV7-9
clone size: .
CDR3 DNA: TGTGCCAGCAGCTTAGAAACAGGGTGGTATGGCTACACCTTC
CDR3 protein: CASSLETGWYGYTF

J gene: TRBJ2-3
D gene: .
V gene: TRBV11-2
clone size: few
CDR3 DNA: TGTGCCAGCAGCTCATCCGCGGGGAGCTTGTATTTT
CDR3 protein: CASSSSAGSLYF

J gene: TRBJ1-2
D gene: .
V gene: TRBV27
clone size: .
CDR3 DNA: TGTGCCAGCAGCCTCGGGGTTGGTAACTATGGCTACACCTTC
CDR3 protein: CASSLGVGNYGYTF

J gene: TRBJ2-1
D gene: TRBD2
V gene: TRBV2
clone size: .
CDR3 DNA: TGTGCCAGCACCAGACTAGCGGGAGGGGGGTCCTACAATGAGCAGTTCTTC
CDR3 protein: CASTRLAGGGSYNEQFF

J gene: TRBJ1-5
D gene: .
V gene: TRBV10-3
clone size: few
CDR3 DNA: TGTGCCATCAGTGAGTCCGGGGGCAATCAGCCCCAGCATTTT
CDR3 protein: CAISESGGNQPQHF

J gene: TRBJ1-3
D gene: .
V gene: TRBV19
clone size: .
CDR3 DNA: TGTGCCAGTGGCGTCAGGGGTTACGGAAACACCATATATTTT
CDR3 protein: CASGVRGYGNTIYF

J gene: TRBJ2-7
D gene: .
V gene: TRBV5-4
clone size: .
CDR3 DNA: TGTGCCAGCAGCTTGGGAGGTACTACCTACGAGCAGTACTTC
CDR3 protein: CASSLGGTTYEQYF

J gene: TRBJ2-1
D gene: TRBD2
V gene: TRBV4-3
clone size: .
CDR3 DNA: TGCGCCAGCAGCCTGATTACTAGCGGGGGGGCCGATGAGCAGTTCTTC
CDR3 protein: CASSLITSGGADEQFF

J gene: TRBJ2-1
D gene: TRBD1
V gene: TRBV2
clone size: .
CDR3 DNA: TGTGCCAGCAGCGACAGGGGAAATGAGCAGTTCTTC
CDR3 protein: CASSDRGNEQFF

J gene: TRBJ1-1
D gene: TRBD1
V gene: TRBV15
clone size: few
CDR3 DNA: TGTGCCACCAGCAGAGGGAGGGACAGGGGTACGGGATTT
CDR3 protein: CATSRGRDRGTGF

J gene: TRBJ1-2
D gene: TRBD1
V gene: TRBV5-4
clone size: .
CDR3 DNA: TGTGCCAGCAGCACGGACAGGGGGAACTATGGCTACACCTTC
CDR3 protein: CASSTDRGNYGYTF

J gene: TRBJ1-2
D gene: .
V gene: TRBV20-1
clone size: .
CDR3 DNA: TGCAGTGTCGGGACATACCATGGCTACACCTTC
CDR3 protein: CSVGTYHGYTF

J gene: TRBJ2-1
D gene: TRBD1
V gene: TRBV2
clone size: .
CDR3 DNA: TGTGCCAGCAGCCGGGACAGCCTCTCTGGTGAGCAGTTCTTC
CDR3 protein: CASSRDSLSGEQFF

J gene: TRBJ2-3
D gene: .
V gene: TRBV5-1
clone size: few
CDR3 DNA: TGCGCCAGCAGCTTGCAGGGGCCACGCACAGATACGCAGTATTTT
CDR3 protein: CASSLQGPRTDTQYF

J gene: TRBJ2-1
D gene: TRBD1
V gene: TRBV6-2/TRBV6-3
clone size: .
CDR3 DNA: TGTGCCAGCAGTTACGAGACAGGGTCCCATGAGCAGTTCTTC
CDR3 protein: CASSYETGSHEQFF

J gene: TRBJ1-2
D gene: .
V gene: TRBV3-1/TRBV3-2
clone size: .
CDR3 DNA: TGTGCCAGCAGCCAATGGCGGGTGCGGGGCTACACCTTC
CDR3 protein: CASSQWRVRGYTF

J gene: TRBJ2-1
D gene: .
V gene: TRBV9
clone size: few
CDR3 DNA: TGTGCCAGCAGCGTGAGGGACTCAGCATACAATGAGCAGTTCTTC
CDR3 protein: CASSVRDSAYNEQFF

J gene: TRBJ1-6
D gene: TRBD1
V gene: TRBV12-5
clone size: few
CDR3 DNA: TGTGCTAGTGGTTTTGGACAGGGGTCTTCACCCCTCCACTTT
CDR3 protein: CASGFGQGSSPLHF